The next 18 T cell receptor beta chains were all read from a single sample in a study of blood T cell repertoires in COVID-19. The method was immunoSEQ multiplex PCR; TCRdb's version includes in-frame clones alone and lacks a portion of them. The sample has 100,000 to 150,000 clones, approximately 86% seen once. Sequences were obtained from peripheral blood. These receptor sequences come from a woman in her sixties or seventies with COVID-19, enrolled during active disease.

This chain uses TRBV7-3 with TRBJ1-2, with 8 bases identical to TRBD1. The CDR3 consists of 15 residues. Germline V gives CDR1 SGHTA, CDR2 FQGTGA. V shed 4 bases and J 6 bases; nucleotides not matched to a gene: 10. CDR3 nucleotides: TGTGCCAGCAGCTCTTCTTCAACAGGGGGACATGGCTACACCTTC. Protein product: CASSSSSTGGHGYTF.

This clone was detected once. The V and J genes are TRBV2 and TRBJ1-2; TRBD1 agrees at 7 bases. The junction had 5 bases not matched to a gene; V was cut back by 3 bases and J by 4 bases. Germline V gene sequence: CDR1 SNHLY, CDR2 FYNNEI. The CDR3 is made up of 14 amino acids. DNA of the CDR3: TGTGCCAGCAGTGAGGAGGGACAGATCTATGGCTACACCTTC. Protein: CASSEEGQIYGYTF.

The chain carries TRBV4-2 and TRBJ1-1; TRBD1 is a possible D gene (5 bases). The V end lost 4 bases, the J end lost 4 bases, and 10 bases lay between the germline ends. This CDR3 spans 13 amino acids. Germline V gene data show CDR1 as LGHNA and CDR2 as YNFKEQ. CDR3 amino acids: CASSLREGTEAFF. The CDR3 region has the DNA TGTGCCAGCAGCCTCAGGGAGGGCACTGAAGCTTTCTTT.

This clone was recorded only once. The chain recombines TRBV29-1 with TRBJ2-3, with TRBD2 matching 7 bases. J lost 4 bases, V lost 6 bases, and 10 bases had no gene match. This CDR3 region has 14 residues. Germline CDR1 and CDR2: SQVTM and ANQGSEA. The CDR3 DNA reads as TGCAGCGTGGCTCTCGTCAGCGGGGCAGATACGCAGTATTTT. It translates to CSVALVSGADTQYF.

Notes on this clone: An end of the junction does not agree with germline; a read error may underlie this. The rearrangement uses TRBV5-1 and TRBJ2-7, with D hard to call. Germline CDR1 is SGHRS and CDR2 is YFSETQ. The CDR3 runs to 15 residues. This chain's CDR3 is CASSLESGASNEQYF. The CDR3 DNA is TGCGCCAGCAGCTTGGAGTCAGGCGCCTCCAACGAGCAGTACTTC. The entire variable domain, with the rest obtained from reference TRBV5-1 and TRBJ2-7, is as follows: KAGVTQTPRYLIKTRGQQVTLSCSPISGHRSVSWYQQTPGQGLQFLFEYFSETQRNKGNFPGRFSGRQFSNSRSEMNVSTLELGDSALYLCASSLESGASNEQYFGPGTRLTVT.

This chain uses TRBV30 with TRBJ1-5; 8 nucleotides line up with TRBD1. Germline V gives CDR1 GTSNPN, CDR2 SVGIG (reference sequence). V was clipped by 0 bases and J by 5 bases; unmatched bases: 6. The CDR3 loop spans 15 amino acids. Here the CDR3 reads CAWSVSGQGHQPQHF. The CDR3 DNA sequence: TGTGCCTGGAGTGTAAGCGGACAGGGACATCAGCCCCAGCATTTT.

V gene TRBV5-4 combines with J gene TRBJ1-1; 12 bases agree with TRBD1. V lost 8 bases and J lost 7; bases outside the gene matches: 6. The CDR3 consists of 13 residues. The V gene's germline CDR1 is SGHNT and CDR2 YYREEE (reference sequence). The CDR3 region is CASGTGGRDEAFF. Here the CDR3 DNA reads TGTGCCAGTGGGACAGGGGGCAGAGATGAAGCTTTCTTT.

The J gene is TRBJ2-1, the V gene TRBV5-6; 9 positions match TRBD1. V dropped 4 bases and J dropped 4; count of bases not matched to a gene: 9. The CDR3 length is 16 residues. Germline assignment: CDR1 SGHDT and CDR2 YYEEEE. The CDR3 spells CASSPETGTGYNEQFF. In DNA form, the CDR3 reads TGTGCCAGCAGCCCGGAGACCGGGACAGGGTACAATGAGCAGTTCTTC.

Only a few counts were recorded for this clone. This rearrangement joins TRBV24-1 to TRBJ2-5, with 10 bases lining up with TRBD2. The CDR3 sequence is 15 residues long. Germline V gene lookup returns CDR1 KGHDR and CDR2 SFDVKD. J gave up 5 bases and V 3 bases, and 5 bases lay outside the gene matches. The CDR3 here is CATSDKRGGWETQYF. CDR3 nucleotide sequence: TGTGCCACCAGTGATAAGCGGGGGGGCTGGGAGACCCAGTACTTC.

Only one count was recorded for this clone. The chain recombines TRBV3-1 (or the pseudogene TRBV3-2) with TRBJ1-4; TRBD1 matches 9 bases. Germline V gene data show CDR1 as LGHDT and CDR2 as YNNKEL (reference sequence). The CDR3 is made up of 16 amino acids. V was clipped by 2 bases and J by 10 bases; unmatched bases: 11. The CDR3 coding sequence is TGTGCCAGCAGCCAACGTACAGGGGGCTATACGGGAAAACTGTTTTTT. Translating it yields CASSQRTGGYTGKLFF.

The chain links TRBV9 to TRBJ2-2; possibly TRBD1 for D (7 bases). CDR3 length: 18 residues. Germline CDR1 and CDR2: SGDLS and YYNGEE. V lost 3 bases and J lost 0, with 18 bases in between. CDR3 in DNA: TGTGCCAGCAGCGGAGGCAGGGGGGCCGGGTCGAACACCGGGGAGCTGTTTTTT. Protein product: CASSGGRGAGSNTGELFF.

This rearrangement joins TRBV6-6 to TRBJ1-5; 9 bases align to TRBD1. CDR1 and CDR2 (germline): MNHNY, SVGAGI (reference sequence). This CDR3 is 14 amino acids long. Trimming cost V 5 bases and J 4 bases; bases outside gene matches: 3. CDR3 amino acids: CASSRDRENQPQHF. The CDR3 DNA follows: TGTGCCAGCAGTAGGGACAGGGAAAATCAGCCCCAGCATTTT.

This chain joins TRBV11-2 and TRBJ1-3; the D is unclear. This CDR3 contains 15 residues. Trimming removed 1 base from V and 0 bases from J, with 7 bases in between. CDR1 and CDR2 (germline): SGHAT, FQNNGV. The CDR3 DNA reads TGTGCCAGCAGCTTAGGTAGCTACTCTGGAAACACCATATATTTT. Translating gives CASSLGSYSGNTIYF.

The V gene is TRBV6-4, the J gene TRBJ2-3; the D gene is possibly TRBD2 (5 bases). The V gene's germline CDR1 is MRHNA and CDR2 SNTAGT. The ends were cut back, 4 bases at V and 0 bases at J, with 14 bases in the middle. The CDR3 sequence is 16 residues long. This chain's CDR3 is CASSVSSGSSTDTQYF. CDR3 bases: TGTGCCAGCAGTGTATCCTCGGGGTCTAGCACAGATACGCAGTATTTT.

J is TRBJ2-3 and V is TRBV19; unclear D gene. The CDR3 is 14 residues long. Germline CDR1 reads LNHDA; CDR2 reads SQIVND (reference sequence). The V gene lost 6 bases and the J gene lost 2 bases, with 12 bases spanning the gap. The CDR3 DNA is TGTGCCAGTAGAGGTTTACTACACACAGATACGCAGTATTTT. It yields the protein CASRGLLHTDTQYF.

The rearrangement uses TRBV11-2 and TRBJ1-2, with D perhaps TRBD1 (5 bases). The CDR3 has 14 amino acids. V lost 5 bases to trimming and J lost 0 bases, with 10 bases between them. Germline V CDR1 and CDR2: SGHAT, FQNNGV. This CDR3 is CASSHRQTNYGYTF. For the CDR3, the DNA is TGTGCCAGCAGCCATCGACAGACTAACTATGGCTACACCTTC.

The rearrangement uses TRBV2 and TRBJ2-1; 9 bases align to TRBD2. CDR3 length equals 15 residues. V lost 3 bases to trimming and J lost 8 bases; unmatched junction nucleotides: 8. The germline CDR1 and CDR2 sequences are SNHLY and FYNNEI. The CDR3 here is CASSDALAGRHEQFF. The CDR3 DNA follows: TGTGCCAGCAGTGATGCTCTAGCGGGGAGGCATGAGCAGTTCTTC. Supplemented by reference TRBV2 and TRBJ2-1, the full variable domain reads EPEVTQTPSHQVTQMGQEVILRCVPISNHLYFYWYRQILGQKVEFLVSFYNNEISEKSEIFDDQFSVERPDGSNFTLKIRSTKLEDSAMYFCASSDALAGRHEQFFGPGTRLTVL.

The CDR3, as DNA: TGTGCCAGCAGTCGGGAGATCACAGATACGCAGTATTTT. This codes for CASSREITDTQYF. V is TRBV6-4 and J is TRBJ2-3; perhaps TRBD2 as D (6 bases). V was pared by 5 bases and J by 2 bases, with 8 bases between. Germline V gene lookup returns CDR1 MRHNA and CDR2 SNTAGT. The CDR3 is 13 amino acids.